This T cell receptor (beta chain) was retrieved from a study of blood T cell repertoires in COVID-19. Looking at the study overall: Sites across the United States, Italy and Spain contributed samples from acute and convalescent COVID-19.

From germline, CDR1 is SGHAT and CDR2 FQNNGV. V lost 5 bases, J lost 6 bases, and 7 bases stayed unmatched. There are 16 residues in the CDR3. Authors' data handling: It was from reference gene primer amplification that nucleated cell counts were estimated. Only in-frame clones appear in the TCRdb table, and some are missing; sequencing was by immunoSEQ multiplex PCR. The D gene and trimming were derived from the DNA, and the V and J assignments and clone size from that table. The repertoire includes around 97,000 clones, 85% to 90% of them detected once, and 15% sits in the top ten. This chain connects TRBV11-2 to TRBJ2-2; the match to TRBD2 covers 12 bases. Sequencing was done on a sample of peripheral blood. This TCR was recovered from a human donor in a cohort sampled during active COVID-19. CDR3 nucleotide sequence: TGTGCCAGCAGCCCTAGCGGGAGGGCCCTCTCCGGGGAGCTGTTTTTT. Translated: CASSPSGRALSGELFF.